The clone carrying this T cell receptor beta chain has at least ten counts. This record belongs to a study of human T cells and chemical hapten exposure. Whole-study context: Skin on the upper inner arm, roughly 2 cm by roughly 2 cm in size, was sensitized with 2% DPC.

Germline V lookup: CDR1 DFQATT, CDR2 SNEGSKA (reference sequence). The CDR3 totals 16 residues. With 6 bases removed from V and 10 bases from J, the gap between germline ends came to 25 bases. What the library attached to individual cDNA molecules were unique molecular identifiers. In TCRdb, the RACE reads were re-called with MiXCR into one record per CDR3 protein. The sample yields around 120,000 distinct CDR3 sequences, roughly 13% seen once. Time point described: pre-sensitization, week 0. Treatment described: therapeutic diphenylcyclopropenone sensitization with weekly scalp DPC. The chain couples TRBV20-1 to TRBJ1-6; D is perhaps TRBD1 (6 bases). The receptor was isolated from a woman between 18 and 29 years old with alopecia areata. Some clones in this sample may be carry-over from other donors' samples. The specimen comprised whole blood, sampled in connection with sensitization to the hapten diphenylcyclopropenone (DPC). The CDR3 nucleotides are TGCAGTGCGAAACTAACAGGGCGTAGGGGATGGTCACCCCTCCACTTT. Amino acid sequence: CSAKLTGRRGWSPLHF.